This T cell receptor (beta chain) was observed in a study of blood T cell repertoires in COVID-19. Looking at the study overall: Both acute and convalescent COVID-19 samples were obtained from the United States, Italy and Spain. T cells, B-cell-depleted T cells, or PBMCs supplied cDNA or gDNA.

In the source study's methods: Estimated nucleated cell counts came from reference gene primer amplification. Sequencing used immunoSEQ multiplex PCR; TCRdb keeps in-frame clones, though not all of them. The V and J calls and clone size come from that table; D and trimming were worked out from the DNA. Here the sample spans tens of thousands of clones, over 60% being singletons. The germline CDR1 and CDR2 sequences are LNHDA and SQIVND (reference sequence). After removal of 4 bases from V and 6 bases from J, the junction contained 15 bases not matched to a gene. This CDR3 comprises 17 residues. This sequence originates from a human donor in a cohort sampled during active COVID-19. The chain carries TRBV19 and TRBJ1-5; 7 nucleotides align to TRBD1. The sequencing input was peripheral blood. The chain's CDR3 is CASSKPNRQGSVQPQHF. The CDR3 nucleotides read TGTGCCAGTAGTAAACCCAATCGACAGGGTTCGGTTCAGCCCCAGCATTTT.